This T cell receptor (beta chain) was sequenced for a study of Ad26.COV2.S vaccination and SARS-CoV-2 variants. Looking at the study overall: Donor had been placed in the Ad26.COV2.S arm of the COV1001 trial. Each vaccinee took Ad26.COV2.S intramuscularly, once or twice 56 days apart.

TCRdb's table, derived via immunoSEQ multiplex PCR, lists solely in-frame clones and lacks some. The repertoire holds 300,000 to 350,000 clones, with approximately 86% as singletons. Specified treatment: some 19 received Ad26.COV2.S at low or high dose, single or two shots; about 5 received placebo; per-sample allocation not given. Sampling occurred on day 63 after the first vaccine or placebo injection. Adults aged 18-55 years in Boston included the donor. Study-level points and caveats: Participants given vaccine showed non-spike TCR breadth similar to that of placebo recipients.

The length of the CDR3 is 13 residues. Between the trimmed V and J ends, which lost 5 bases and 7 bases, there was a span of 15 bases. Germline V gives CDR1 SGHAT, CDR2 FQNNGV. On this clone: Its matching antigen is unknown.

The sample in question was peripheral blood, obtained in a trial of Ad26.COV2.S vaccine versus placebo. The TCR sequence derives from a person between 18 and 65 years old who received the Ad26.COV2.S COVID-19 vaccine or a placebo. This chain links TRBV11-2 with TRBJ2-7, with TRBD1 as a possible D gene (6 bases). The CDR3 DNA reads as TGTGCCAGCAGCCCCCTACAGGGTGGGGAGCAGTACTTC. Its protein is CASSPLQGGEQYF.